The clone carrying this TCR beta chain was seen a handful of times. Its matching antigen is unknown. The sample is drawn from a study of human T cells and chemical hapten exposure. Study as a whole: There were per-sample TCR yield variations, arising mainly from small pooled library volume differences. Study conclusions and caveats: The number of TCRs above 1 in 1000 frequency did not change after DPC sensitization.

TCRdb reanalysed the RACE reads using MiXCR and keeps one entry per CDR3 protein. This sample yields 100,000 to 150,000 distinct CDR3 sequences, of which approximately 13% are seen a single time; 0.92% belongs to the top ten. Sample time point: patch test 1, 2 weeks after DPC sensitization. Treatment denoted: therapeutic diphenylcyclopropenone sensitization with weekly scalp DPC. Patches went on only after blood had been drawn each time. J gave up 4 bases and V 5 bases, and 7 bases lay outside the gene matches. This CDR3 contains 15 residues. This clonotype was sampled from a man aged 18 to 30 with alopecia areata. Some clones in this sample may be carry-over from other donors' samples. Here the sequenced sample was whole blood, taken in connection with sensitization to the hapten diphenylcyclopropenone (DPC). The rearrangement joins TRBV12-3 or TRBV12-4 to TRBJ2-1; 8 bases align to TRBD1. The CDR3 sequence is CASSLGQGAYNEQFF. CDR3 nucleotide sequence: TGTGCCAGCAGTCTAGGACAGGGAGCTTACAATGAGCAGTTCTTC.